This TCR beta chain originates from a study of blood T cell repertoires in COVID-19. Sequencing used immunoSEQ multiplex PCR; TCRdb keeps in-frame clones, though not all of them. The table includes 100,000 to 150,000 clones, around nine tenths detected once. V lost 2 bases, J lost 6 bases, and 9 bases lay in between. Germline-derived CDR1 and CDR2 are SGHNT and YYREEE (reference sequence). CDR3 length: 13 residues. The sample comprised peripheral blood. This TCR was recovered from a woman aged 70-85 years with COVID-19, enrolled during active disease. The genes are TRBV5-4 and TRBJ2-1; D may be TRBD1 (5 bases). The CDR3: CASSFLRGNEQFF. The DNA for the CDR3 is TGTGCCAGCAGCTTTCTAAGGGGCAATGAGCAGTTCTTC.